The sequence of this T cell receptor beta chain was determined in a study of tumor-infiltrating lymphocytes in primary liver carcinoma. Whole-study context: Patients, male and female, were 30 to 69 years old. Between 4.2 and 10 cm across, the tumors were all of stage T1-T3 N0M0.

The roughly 20-31 mg bulk tissue piece was not sorted before simultaneous RNA and DNA extraction. Patients showed chronic HBV infection and an absence of prior treatment. Synthesis of TCR beta cDNA was carried out from 500 ng total RNA with a constant-region primer. Nested multiplex PCR, run for three rounds with slightly modified ARM-PCR, yielded TCR beta libraries. Both of the initial two PCR rounds ran for nine to eleven cycles and employed TRBV1-TRBV30 forward primers alongside a C-beta reverse primer. TCRdb re-derived calls from the multiplex PCR reads in MiXCR, one entry per CDR3 protein. The repertoire consists of under 110,000 distinct CDR3 sequences, with around two thirds occurring once and the leading ten covering roughly 12%. Germline CDR1 reads SGHRS; CDR2 reads YFSETQ. There are 15 residues in the CDR3.

The chain links TRBV5-1 to TRBJ2-3; D uncertain. The last part of the DNA fits TRBJ1-5 better; the J call may be wrong. Sequenced input: liver tumor tissue from sampling region 2. Subset defined: tumor region T2, inferior pole. This TCR was sampled from an older woman with primary liver carcinoma and hepatitis B virus infection. Here the CDR3 DNA reads TGCGCCAGTAGCCTCGCGATAACTAGCACAGATACGCAGCATTTT. Its translation: CASSLAITSTDTQHF.